The source of this T cell receptor (beta chain) is a study of T cells in localized non-small cell lung cancer. Study-wide results and caveats: Those with higher blood T cell density had longer overall survival.

Germline V gene sequence: CDR1 SGHRS, CDR2 YFSETQ. V shed 2 bases and J shed 0 bases, with 11 bases lying between them. CDR3 length: 15 residues. Remarks on this clone: Its specificity is unknown.

Produced via immunoSEQ multiplex PCR; TCRdb's table is partial and in-frame only. This sample has under 55,000 clones, with around 80% found just once. The V call is TRBV5-1, the J call TRBJ1-1; D gene uncertain. The sequencing here drew on PBMCs, taken before any cancer treatment. This TCR was recovered from a woman aged 40-69 years with stage II lung adenocarcinoma. DNA of the CDR3: TGCGCCAGCAGCTTTTCATTAGACATGAACACTGAAGCTTTCTTT. Translation: CASSFSLDMNTEAFF.